This T cell receptor (beta chain) comes out of a study of neurological immune-mediated disorders. This clonotype is deemed medium-sized. Synthesis of cDNA was carried out by template-switch 5'RACE. The reaction used 10-nucleotide random UMIs. TCRdb reanalysed the 5' RACE reads using MiXCR and keeps one entry per CDR3 protein. The repertoire holds some 60,000 distinct CDR3 sequences, with about 3.7% as singletons. Germline CDR1 reads SEHNR; CDR2 reads FQNEAQ (reference sequence). Trimming removed 5 bases at V and 5 bases at J, with 6 bases between. The length of the CDR3 is 11 residues. Sequencing used PBMCs. The genes are TRBV7-9 and TRBJ2-5; D gene unclear. The receptor was isolated from a woman between 45 and 65 years old with multiple sclerosis. The CDR3 loop reads CASSRAETQYF. The CDR3 region has the DNA TGTGCCAGCAGCCGGGCGGAGACCCAGTACTTC.